A single sample gave rise to the 13 T cell receptor beta chains below, sequenced in a study of lymphopenia after photon versus proton radiotherapy. The method was immunoSEQ multiplex PCR; TCRdb's version includes in-frame clones alone and lacks a portion of them. The repertoire includes 50,000 to 70,000 clones, 87% of them detected once, and roughly 13% sits in the top ten. This specimen was peripheral blood, taken from a patient treated with proton-based radiotherapy. These TCRs come from a man older than 75 with esophageal cancer.

V and J are TRBV7-6 and TRBJ1-5; D perhaps matches TRBD1 (5 bases). With 3 bases removed from V and 6 bases from J, the gap between germline ends came to 9 bases. The germline gives CDR1 SGHVS, CDR2 FNYEAQ. The CDR3 consists of 13 residues. The CDR3 spells CASSLGGAQPQHF. CDR3 nucleotides: TGTGCCAGCAGCTTGGGAGGGGCTCAGCCCCAGCATTTT.

The chain combines TRBV10-3 with TRBJ2-3, with 14 bases identical to TRBD2. CDR1 and CDR2 (germline): ENHRY, SYGVKD. V gave up 6 bases and J gave up 5 bases; unmatched junction bases: 13. The CDR3 totals 18 residues. In DNA, the CDR3 is TGTGCCATCAGAGTAAGTCCGGGACTAGCGGGAGCTCGAGATACGCAGTATTTT. Its translation is CAIRVSPGLAGARDTQYF.

The rearrangement links TRBV19 to TRBJ2-1; TRBD1 is a possible D gene (6 bases). Deletions cut 6 bases from V and 4 bases from J, with 25 bases between. The CDR3 is 18 residues long. From germline, CDR1 is LNHDA and CDR2 SQIVND (reference sequence). The CDR3 reads CASSDQPRGKRSYNEQFF. CDR3 DNA: TGTGCCAGTAGCGACCAACCCAGGGGAAAGAGGTCATACAATGAGCAGTTCTTC.

The chain links TRBV27 to TRBJ2-1, with 12 positions matching TRBD1. J was trimmed by 8 bases and V by 5 bases; bases with no gene match: 10. The CDR3 contains 16 residues. CDR1 is MNHEY, CDR2 SMNVEV, per germline (reference sequence). The CDR3 DNA sequence: TGTGCCAGCAGTCAGACCGGGACAGGGGGCTCTGATGAGCAGTTCTTC. Its protein is CASSQTGTGGSDEQFF.

This clone was detected only a few times. The rearrangement uses TRBV4-3 and TRBJ2-3; a possible D gene is TRBD2 (5 bases). Germline CDR1 and CDR2: LGHNA and YSLEER. This CDR3 contains 15 residues. V was shortened by 0 bases and J by 6 bases, with 13 bases between the two germline ends. The CDR3 coding sequence is TGCGCCAGCAGCCAAGAATGGACTCCTTGGGATACGCAGTATTTT. It specifies CASSQEWTPWDTQYF.

V is TRBV6-5 and J is TRBJ1-2; D not certain. The CDR3 is made up of 16 amino acids. V was clipped by 2 bases and J by 0 bases, with 13 bases between them. The V gene's germline CDR1 is MNHEY and CDR2 SVGAGI. The CDR3 protein is CASSYGQLVSNYGYTF. CDR3 DNA sequence: TGTGCCAGCAGTTACGGCCAACTCGTTTCTAACTATGGCTACACCTTC.

DNA of the CDR3: TGTGCCACCAGCAGACGGGGTCCTACCACTGAAGCTTTCTTT. This translates into CATSRRGPTTEAFF. This chain links TRBV15 with TRBJ1-1, with no clear D. This CDR3 spans 14 amino acids. Germline CDR1 is LNHNV and CDR2 is YYDKDF (reference sequence). The V and J ends lost 2 bases and 4 bases respectively, with 11 bases between them.

The gene calls are TRBV6-6 and TRBJ2-1; D remains unclear. Germline-derived CDR1 and CDR2 are MNHNY and SVGAGI (reference sequence). V was clipped by 10 bases and J by 0 bases, with 16 bases between them. There are 15 residues in the CDR3. CDR3 nucleotides: TGTGCCACCAGCCTCCTGACCGTCTCCTACAATGAGCAGTTCTTC. It translates to CATSLLTVSYNEQFF.

The J gene is TRBJ2-1, the V gene TRBV6-1; D is unresolved. Trimming removed 7 bases from V and 6 bases from J, with 13 bases in between. CDR3 length: 13 amino acids. CDR1 is MNHNS and CDR2 is SASEGT in the germline V gene. The chain's CDR3 is CASTRAGPNEQFF. As DNA, the CDR3 is TGTGCCAGCACTAGAGCAGGCCCCAATGAGCAGTTCTTC.

The rearrangement links TRBV19 to TRBJ2-7; unclear D gene. This CDR3 comprises 14 residues. Looked up from germline, CDR1 is LNHDA and CDR2 is SQIVND (reference sequence). Between the trimmed V and J ends, which lost 2 bases and 0 bases, there was a span of 8 bases. For the CDR3, the DNA is TGTGCCAGTAGTATAAAAGGGTTCTCCTACGAGCAGTACTTC. It yields the protein CASSIKGFSYEQYF.

The chain employs TRBV19 and TRBJ1-5; D not certain. The CDR3 contains 15 residues. Trimming left V 3 bases short and J 2 bases short, with 11 bases between. From germline, CDR1 is LNHDA and CDR2 SQIVND (reference sequence). The CDR3 nucleotides read TGTGCCAGTAGTATGAGGGCCGGGGGCAATCAGCCCCAGCATTTT. Protein sequence: CASSMRAGGNQPQHF.

This rearrangement joins TRBV6-4 to TRBJ2-3; TRBD2 matches at 8 bases. The CDR3 has 15 amino acids. Per the germline V gene, CDR1 is MRHNA and CDR2 is SNTAGT. Trimming at V came to 3 bases and at J to 5 bases, leaving 7 bases not matched to a gene. This CDR3 reads CASSESGGPGDTQYF. The DNA of the CDR3 is TGTGCCAGCAGTGAGTCGGGAGGGCCGGGAGATACGCAGTATTTT.

In its sample, this clone was seen a few times. V and J are TRBV5-1 and TRBJ2-3; the D call may be TRBD1 or TRBD2 (5 bases each). V was trimmed by 4 bases and J by 5 bases, leaving 14 bases between them. Germline assignment: CDR1 SGHRS and CDR2 YFSETQ. CDR3 length: 14 amino acids. The CDR3 spells CASSLLGVEDTQYF. Written as DNA, the CDR3 is TGCGCCAGCAGCCTCCTGGGGGTTGAAGATACGCAGTATTTT. Based on the CDR3 plus reference TRBV5-1 and TRBJ2-3, the full variable domain is KAGVTQTPRYLIKTRGQQVTLSCSPISGHRSVSWYQQTPGQGLQFLFEYFSETQRNKGNFPGRFSGRQFSNSRSEMNVSTLELGDSALYLCASSLLGVEDTQYFGPGTRLTVL.